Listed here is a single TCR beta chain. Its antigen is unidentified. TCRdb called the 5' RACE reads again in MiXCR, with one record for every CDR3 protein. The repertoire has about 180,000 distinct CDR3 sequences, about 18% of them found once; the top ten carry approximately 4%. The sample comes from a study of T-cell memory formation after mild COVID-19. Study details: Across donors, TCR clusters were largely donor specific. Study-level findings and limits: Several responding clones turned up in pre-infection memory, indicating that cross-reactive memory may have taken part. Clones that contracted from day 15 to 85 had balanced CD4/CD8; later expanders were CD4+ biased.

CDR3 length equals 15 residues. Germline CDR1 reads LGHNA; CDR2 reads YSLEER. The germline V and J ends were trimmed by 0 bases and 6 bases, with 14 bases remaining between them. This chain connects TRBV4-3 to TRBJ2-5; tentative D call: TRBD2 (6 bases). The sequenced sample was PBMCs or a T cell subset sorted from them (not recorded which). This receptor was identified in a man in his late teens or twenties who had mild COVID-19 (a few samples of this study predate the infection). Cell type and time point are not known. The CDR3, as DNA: TGCGCCAGCAGCCAAGAGACCAGCGGGCGCCAGACCCAGTACTTC. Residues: CASSQETSGRQTQYF.